These 20 T cell receptor beta chains originate from one sample sequenced in a study of T-cell memory formation after mild COVID-19 (dated by TCRdb to the early 2020s). Receptor libraries were prepared by 5' RACE. TCRdb shows the sequencer as Illumina NovaSeq 6000. The public reads were reprocessed in TCRdb via fastp at Q25 and MiXCR, keeping in-frame beta chains. A single entry per CDR3 protein holds the most common genes and DNA from its merged rows. The sample table shows about 350,000 distinct CDR3 sequences, and approximately 13% are seen once. The ten top clones hold 22% of the sample. Material for sequencing was PBMCs or a T cell subset sorted from them (not recorded which). These receptors all come from a man younger than 35 who had mild COVID-19 (a few samples of this study predate the infection). The sample titles of this study are shuffled in the database, so cell type and time point are left out; the donor was told from shared clones.

This clonotype was counted ten times or more. CDR3 amino acids: CASSPQGSSYNEQFF. CDR3 coding DNA: TGTGCCAGCAGCCCTCAGGGGAGCTCCTACAATGAGCAGTTCTTC. V gene TRBV7-8 combines with J gene TRBJ2-1; tentatively, D is TRBD1 (6 bases). Germline V gene lookup returns CDR1 SGHVS and CDR2 FQNEAQ. This CDR3 spans 15 amino acids. Trimming cost V 5 bases and J 0 bases, with 11 bases left between them.

The chain links TRBV20-1 to TRBJ1-6; 7 nucleotides line up with TRBD1. Trimming removed 6 bases from V and 7 bases from J; junction bases left unmatched: 18. From germline, CDR1 is DFQATT and CDR2 SNEGSKA (reference sequence). This CDR3 spans 17 amino acids. CDR3 sequence reads: CSASSLKTGTANSPLHF. DNA of the CDR3: TGCAGTGCCAGCTCACTCAAAACCGGGACAGCAAATTCACCCCTCCACTTT.

V and J are TRBV27 and TRBJ2-7; D unclear. This CDR3 region has 15 residues. CDR1 and CDR2 from the germline V gene are MNHEY and SMNVEV (reference sequence). Trimming took off 0 bases at V and 3 bases at J, with 12 bases between the two ends. CDR3 in DNA: TGTGCCAGCAGTTTATCGGAACACAGATACTACGAGCAGTACTTC. The encoded protein is CASSLSEHRYYEQYF.

The V call is TRBV9, the J call TRBJ1-4, with D unresolved. Trimming pared 4 bases from V and 1 base from J, leaving 11 bases between. Germline assignment: CDR1 SGDLS and CDR2 YYNGEE. This CDR3 is 15 amino acids long. CDR3 bases: TGTGCCAGCAGCTCCCGGCCAGGAACTAATGAAAAACTGTTTTTT. Translated, it gives CASSSRPGTNEKLFF.

The genes are TRBV19 and TRBJ2-1; the match to TRBD2 covers 16 bases. CDR3 length: 17 amino acids. Germline V lookup: CDR1 LNHDA, CDR2 SQIVND (reference sequence). J lost 8 bases, V lost 5 bases, and 9 bases had no gene match. Here the CDR3 reads CASSGTSGGEISDEQFF. CDR3 sequence (DNA): TGTGCCAGTAGTGGGACTAGCGGGGGGGAGATCTCGGATGAGCAGTTCTTC.

This chain connects TRBV7-8 to TRBJ2-7, with D maybe TRBD1 (5 bases). The V end was cut by 2 bases, the J end by 4 bases, with 15 bases between. Germline loops: CDR1 SGHVS, CDR2 FQNEAQ. The CDR3 consists of 15 residues. The CDR3 loop reads CASSLPRAHPYEQYF. The CDR3 region has the DNA TGTGCCAGCAGCTTACCCAGGGCGCACCCTTACGAGCAGTACTTC.

This clonotype was seen a handful of times. The rearrangement links TRBV20-1 to TRBJ2-6, with D possibly matching TRBD1 (6 bases). This CDR3 is 14 amino acids long. V was trimmed by 6 bases and J by 1 base, leaving 10 bases between them. The germline V gene encodes CDR1 DFQATT and CDR2 SNEGSKA (reference sequence). CDR3 in amino acids: CSAVQGSGANVLTF. In nucleotides, the CDR3 is TGCAGTGCCGTACAGGGTTCTGGGGCCAACGTCCTGACTTTC.

The V and J genes are TRBV28 and TRBJ2-2; D ambiguous. Between the trimmed V and J ends, which lost 8 bases and 6 bases, there was a span of 10 bases. The length of the CDR3 is 12 residues. Per the germline V gene, CDR1 is MDHEN and CDR2 is SYDVKM. CDR3: CASVGLPGELFF. The CDR3 coding sequence is TGTGCCAGCGTGGGGTTGCCCGGGGAGCTGTTTTTT.

The J gene is TRBJ1-4, the V gene TRBV7-2, with D unresolved. The ends were cut back, 1 base at V and 14 bases at J, with 14 bases in the middle. This CDR3 region has 13 residues. The germline V gene encodes CDR1 SGHTA and CDR2 FQGNSA. DNA of the CDR3: TGTGCCAGCAGCTTAGGGGCGACGGAAACTCTGTTTTTT. It yields the protein CASSLGATETLFF. Variable domain in full (rest from reference TRBV7-2 and TRBJ1-4): GAGVSQSPSNKVTEKGKDVELRCDPISGHTALYWYRQSLGQGLEFLIYFQGNSAPDKSGLPSDRFSAERTGGSVSTLTIQRTQQEDSAVYLCASSLGATETLFFGSGTQLSVL.

The V gene is TRBV20-1, the J gene TRBJ2-5; 11 nucleotides agree with TRBD2. The CDR3 loop spans 14 amino acids. Losses at the gene ends were 5 bases for V and 5 bases for J; bases not matched to a gene: 7. In germline, CDR1 is DFQATT, CDR2 SNEGSKA (reference sequence). The CDR3 is CSAGPTSGVETQYF. The CDR3 DNA sequence: TGCAGTGCTGGGCCGACTAGCGGGGTGGAGACCCAGTACTTC.

The genes are TRBV12-3 or TRBV12-4 and TRBJ1-2; no reliable D call. Trimming pared 6 bases from V and 1 base from J, leaving 9 bases between. The CDR3 has 13 residues. This CDR3 reads CASSYTVNYGYTF. The CDR3 DNA follows: TGTGCCAGCAGCTATACTGTTAACTATGGCTACACCTTC.

A few counts support this clonotype. The V and J genes are TRBV7-2 and TRBJ2-2; 7 nucleotides match TRBD2. Germline values: CDR1 SGHTA, CDR2 FQGNSA. Losses at the gene ends were 1 base for V and 4 bases for J; bases not matched to a gene: 3. The CDR3 spans 15 residues. Here the CDR3 reads CASSLEVAGTGELFF. Written as DNA, the CDR3 is TGTGCCAGCAGCTTAGAGGTAGCGGGCACCGGGGAGCTGTTTTTT.

The rearrangement uses TRBV2 and TRBJ2-3; a weak D match, TRBD2 (5 bases). V lost 3 bases to trimming and J lost 0 bases, with 7 bases between them. The CDR3 has 14 residues. Per the germline V gene, CDR1 is SNHLY and CDR2 is FYNNEI. The CDR3 loop is CASSDKRSTDTQYF. CDR3 nucleotide sequence: TGTGCCAGCAGTGACAAGCGGAGCACAGATACGCAGTATTTT.

This clonotype was picked up a small number of times. The V gene is TRBV20-1, the J gene TRBJ2-7; D might be TRBD1 or TRBD2, each matching 6 bases. Germline CDR1 and CDR2: DFQATT and SNEGSKA (reference sequence). V lost 6 bases and J lost 0, with 15 bases in between. This CDR3 spans 14 amino acids. This CDR3 is CSASGKGGSYEQYV. In DNA form, the CDR3 reads TGCAGTGCGAGTGGGAAGGGGGGCTCCTACGAGCAGTACGTC.

The chain combines TRBV9 with TRBJ1-1, with D hard to call. This CDR3 has 14 residues. Germline V CDR1 and CDR2: SGDLS, YYNGEE. V lost 3 bases to trimming and J lost 1 base, with 10 bases between them. CDR3 sequence reads: CASSEATANTEAFF. The CDR3 region has the DNA TGTGCCAGCAGCGAGGCTACAGCGAACACTGAAGCTTTCTTT. Filled out from reference TRBV9 and TRBJ1-1, the complete variable domain reads DSGVTQTPKHLITATGQRVTLRCSPRSGDLSVYWYQQSLDQGLQFLIQYYNGEERAKGNILERFSAQQFPDLHSELNLSSLELGDSALYFCASSEATANTEAFFGQGTRLTVV.

The CDR3 bases are TGTGCCAGCAGTGCGGGACCACGGTACTCCTACGAGCAGTACTTC. It translates to CASSAGPRYSYEQYF. The chain joins TRBV2 to TRBJ2-7; D may match TRBD1 or TRBD2 (5 bases each). V gave up 4 bases and J gave up 0 bases, with 13 bases separating them. CDR3 length: 15 amino acids. Germline V gene lookup returns CDR1 SNHLY and CDR2 FYNNEI.

V and J are TRBV6-1 and TRBJ1-2; 7 nucleotides match TRBD1. CDR1 and CDR2 (germline): MNHNS, SASEGT. CDR3 length: 15 residues. V trimming: 6 bases; J trimming: 2 bases; junction bases outside the gene matches: 9. CDR3 sequence: CASSPDRAGNYGYTF. The CDR3 DNA sequence: TGTGCCAGCAGCCCCGACAGGGCGGGGAACTATGGCTACACCTTC.

This clonotype was observed many times. The chain combines TRBV5-1 with TRBJ2-7; perhaps TRBD1 as D (6 bases). Germline-derived CDR1 and CDR2 are SGHRS and YFSETQ. This CDR3 region has 16 residues. The ends were cut back, 0 bases at V and 1 base at J, with 14 bases in the middle. CDR3 nucleotide sequence: TGCGCCAGCAGCTTGGAATGGGGGCTCTTTTCCTACGAGCAGTACTTC. It translates to CASSLEWGLFSYEQYF. Full variable domain (missing parts from reference TRBV5-1 and TRBJ2-7): KAGVTQTPRYLIKTRGQQVTLSCSPISGHRSVSWYQQTPGQGLQFLFEYFSETQRNKGNFPGRFSGRQFSNSRSEMNVSTLELGDSALYLCASSLEWGLFSYEQYFGPGTRLTVT.

This clonotype occurred a few times. This chain joins TRBV12-3 or TRBV12-4 and TRBJ2-1, with TRBD2 matching over 8 bases. With V trimmed by 2 bases and J by 4 bases, 4 bases remained unmatched. The CDR3 has 15 amino acids. DNA of the CDR3: TGTGCCAGCAGTTTATTAGCGGGGTATTACAATGAGCAGTTCTTC. This gives the protein CASSLLAGYYNEQFF.

This clonotype has a handful of counts. The chain links TRBV3-1 to TRBJ1-6, with a possible D match to TRBD1 (5 bases). CDR3 length: 14 amino acids. Looked up from germline, CDR1 is LGHDT and CDR2 is YNNKEL (reference sequence). Trimming took off 1 base at V and 8 bases at J, with 9 bases between the two ends. This CDR3 is CASSQVGGDSPLHF. DNA of the CDR3: TGTGCCAGCAGCCAAGTCGGGGGGGATTCACCCCTCCACTTT. Combining the CDR3 with reference TRBV3-1 and TRBJ1-6 gives the whole variable domain DTAVSQTPKYLVTQMGNDKSIKCEQNLGHDTMYWYKQDSKKFLKIMFSYNNKELIINETVPNRFSPKSPDKAHLNLHINSLELGDSAVYFCASSQVGGDSPLHFGNGTRLTVT.